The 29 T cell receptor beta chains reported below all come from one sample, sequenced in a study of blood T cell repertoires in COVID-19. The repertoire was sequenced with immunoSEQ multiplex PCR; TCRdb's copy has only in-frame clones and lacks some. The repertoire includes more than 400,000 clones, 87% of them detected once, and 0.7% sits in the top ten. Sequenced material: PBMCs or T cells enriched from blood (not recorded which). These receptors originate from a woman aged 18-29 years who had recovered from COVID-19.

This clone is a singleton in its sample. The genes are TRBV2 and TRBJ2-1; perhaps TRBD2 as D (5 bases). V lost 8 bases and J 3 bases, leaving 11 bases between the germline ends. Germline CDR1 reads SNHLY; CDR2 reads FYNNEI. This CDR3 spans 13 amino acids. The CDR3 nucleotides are TGTGCCAGCTGTCCGAGCGGCTACAATGAGCAGTTCTTC. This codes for CASCPSGYNEQFF.

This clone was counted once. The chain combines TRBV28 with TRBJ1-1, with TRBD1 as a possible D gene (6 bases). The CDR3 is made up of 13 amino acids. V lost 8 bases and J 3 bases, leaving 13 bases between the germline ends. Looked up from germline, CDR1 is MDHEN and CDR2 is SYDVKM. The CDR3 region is CASVPWGHTEAFF. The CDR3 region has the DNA TGTGCCAGCGTCCCCTGGGGGCACACTGAAGCTTTCTTT.

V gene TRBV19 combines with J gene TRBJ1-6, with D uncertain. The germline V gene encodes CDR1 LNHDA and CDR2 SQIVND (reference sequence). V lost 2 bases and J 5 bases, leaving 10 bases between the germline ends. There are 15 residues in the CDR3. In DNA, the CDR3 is TGTGCCAGTAGTATAACCGTCGGGAATAATTCACCCCTCCACTTT. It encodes CASSITVGNNSPLHF.

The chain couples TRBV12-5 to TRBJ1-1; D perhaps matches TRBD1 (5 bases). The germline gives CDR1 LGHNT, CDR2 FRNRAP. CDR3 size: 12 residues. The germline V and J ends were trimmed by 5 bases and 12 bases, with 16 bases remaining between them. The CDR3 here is CASGTQDTTTFF. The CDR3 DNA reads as TGTGCTAGTGGTACCCAGGACACAACGACTTTCTTT.

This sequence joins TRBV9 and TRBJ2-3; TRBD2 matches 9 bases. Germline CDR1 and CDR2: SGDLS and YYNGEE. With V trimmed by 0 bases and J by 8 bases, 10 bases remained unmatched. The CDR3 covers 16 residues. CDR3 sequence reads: CASSVGSSGGRVTQYF. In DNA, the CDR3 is TGTGCCAGCAGCGTAGGGTCCAGCGGGGGGAGGGTTACGCAGTATTTT.

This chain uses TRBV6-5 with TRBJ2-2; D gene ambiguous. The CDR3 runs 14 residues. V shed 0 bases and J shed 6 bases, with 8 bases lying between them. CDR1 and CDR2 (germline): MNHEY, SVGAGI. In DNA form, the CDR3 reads TGTGCCAGCAGTTACTCGAGTGGGCCCGGGGAGCTGTTTTTT. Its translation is CASSYSSGPGELFF.

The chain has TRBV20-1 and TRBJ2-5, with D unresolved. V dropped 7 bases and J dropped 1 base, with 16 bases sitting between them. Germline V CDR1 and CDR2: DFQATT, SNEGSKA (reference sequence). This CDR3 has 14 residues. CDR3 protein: CSVGEELSQETQYF. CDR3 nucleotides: TGCAGTGTTGGTGAGGAGCTCAGCCAAGAGACCCAGTACTTC.

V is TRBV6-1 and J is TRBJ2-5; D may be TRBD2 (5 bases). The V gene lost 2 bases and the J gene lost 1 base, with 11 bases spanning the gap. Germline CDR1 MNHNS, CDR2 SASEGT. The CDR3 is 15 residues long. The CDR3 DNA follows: TGTGCCAGCAGTGAAATGGAGGTCCCCCAAGAGACCCAGTACTTC. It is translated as CASSEMEVPQETQYF.

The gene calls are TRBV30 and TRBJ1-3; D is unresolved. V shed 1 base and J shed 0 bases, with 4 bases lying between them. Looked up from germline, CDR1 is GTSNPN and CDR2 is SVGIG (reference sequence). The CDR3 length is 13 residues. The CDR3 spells CAWSAVSGNTIYF. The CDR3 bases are TGTGCCTGGAGTGCCGTCTCTGGAAACACCATATATTTT.

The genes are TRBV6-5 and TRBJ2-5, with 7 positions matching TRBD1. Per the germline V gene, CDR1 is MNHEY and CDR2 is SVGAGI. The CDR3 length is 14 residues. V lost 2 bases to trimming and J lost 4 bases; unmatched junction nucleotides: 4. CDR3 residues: CASSYGQAGETQYF. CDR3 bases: TGTGCCAGCAGTTACGGACAGGCGGGAGAGACCCAGTACTTC.

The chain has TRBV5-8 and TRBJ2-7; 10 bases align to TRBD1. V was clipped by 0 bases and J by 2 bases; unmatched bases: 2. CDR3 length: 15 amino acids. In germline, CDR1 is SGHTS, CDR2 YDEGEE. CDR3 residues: CASSLDGTGAYEQYF. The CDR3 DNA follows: TGTGCCAGCAGCTTGGACGGGACAGGGGCCTACGAGCAGTACTTC.

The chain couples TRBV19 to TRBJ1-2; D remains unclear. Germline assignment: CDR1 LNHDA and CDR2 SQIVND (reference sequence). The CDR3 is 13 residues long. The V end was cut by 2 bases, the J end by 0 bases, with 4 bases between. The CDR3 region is CASSIQSNYGYTF. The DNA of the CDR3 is TGTGCCAGTAGTATACAGTCTAACTATGGCTACACCTTC.

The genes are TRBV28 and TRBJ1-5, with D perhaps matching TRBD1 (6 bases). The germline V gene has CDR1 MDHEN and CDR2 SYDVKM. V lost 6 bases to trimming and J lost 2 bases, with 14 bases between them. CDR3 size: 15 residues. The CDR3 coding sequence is TGTGCCAGCAGGACGGGGGGCCCTGGCAATCAGCCCCAGCATTTT. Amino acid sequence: CASRTGGPGNQPQHF.

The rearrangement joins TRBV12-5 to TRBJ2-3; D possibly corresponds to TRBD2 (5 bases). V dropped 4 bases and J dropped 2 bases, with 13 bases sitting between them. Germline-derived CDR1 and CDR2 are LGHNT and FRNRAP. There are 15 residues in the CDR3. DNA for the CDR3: TGTGCTAGTGGTTCAACACTAGGGTTCACAGATACGCAGTATTTT. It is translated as CASGSTLGFTDTQYF.

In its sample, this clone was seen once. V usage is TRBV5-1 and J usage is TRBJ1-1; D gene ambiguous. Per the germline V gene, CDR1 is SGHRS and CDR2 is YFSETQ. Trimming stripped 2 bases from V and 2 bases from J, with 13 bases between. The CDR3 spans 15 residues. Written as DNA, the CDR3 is TGCGCCAGCAGCTTATCACCAACAGATAACACTGAAGCTTTCTTT. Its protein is CASSLSPTDNTEAFF.

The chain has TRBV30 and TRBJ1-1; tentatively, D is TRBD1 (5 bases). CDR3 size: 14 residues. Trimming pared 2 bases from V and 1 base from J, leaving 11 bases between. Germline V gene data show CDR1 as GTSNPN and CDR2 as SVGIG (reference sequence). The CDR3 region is CAWSRDRKNTEAFF. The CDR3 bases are TGTGCCTGGAGTAGAGACAGAAAGAACACTGAAGCTTTCTTT.

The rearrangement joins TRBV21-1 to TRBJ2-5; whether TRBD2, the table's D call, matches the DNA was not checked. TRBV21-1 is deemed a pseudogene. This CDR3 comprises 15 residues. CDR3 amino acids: CASGQDPPGRETQYF. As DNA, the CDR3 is TGTGCCAGCGGGCAAGACCCCCCGGGAAGGGAGACCCAGTACTTC.

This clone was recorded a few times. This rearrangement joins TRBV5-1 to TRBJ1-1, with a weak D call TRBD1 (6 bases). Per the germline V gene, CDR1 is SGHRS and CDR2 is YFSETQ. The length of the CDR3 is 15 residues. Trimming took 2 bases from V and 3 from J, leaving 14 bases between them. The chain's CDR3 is CASSFETGWDTEAFF. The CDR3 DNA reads TGCGCCAGCAGCTTTGAAACAGGGTGGGACACTGAAGCTTTCTTT.

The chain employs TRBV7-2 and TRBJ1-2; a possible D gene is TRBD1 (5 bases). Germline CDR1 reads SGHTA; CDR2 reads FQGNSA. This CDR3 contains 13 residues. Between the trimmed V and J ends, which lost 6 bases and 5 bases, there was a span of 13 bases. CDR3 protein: CASSRSDIYGYTF. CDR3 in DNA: TGTGCCAGCAGTCGCTCGGACATTTATGGCTACACCTTC.

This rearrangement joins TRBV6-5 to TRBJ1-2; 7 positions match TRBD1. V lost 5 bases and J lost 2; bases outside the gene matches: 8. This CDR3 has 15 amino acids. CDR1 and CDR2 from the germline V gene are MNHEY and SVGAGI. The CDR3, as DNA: TGTGCCAGCAGTACCCGACAGGGATTCAACTATGGCTACACCTTC. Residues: CASSTRQGFNYGYTF.

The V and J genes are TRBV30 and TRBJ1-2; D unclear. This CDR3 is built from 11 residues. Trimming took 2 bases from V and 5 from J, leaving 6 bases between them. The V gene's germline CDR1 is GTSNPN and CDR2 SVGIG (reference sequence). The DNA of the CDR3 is TGTGCCTGGAGTCTCGGGTATGGCTACACCTTC. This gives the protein CAWSLGYGYTF.

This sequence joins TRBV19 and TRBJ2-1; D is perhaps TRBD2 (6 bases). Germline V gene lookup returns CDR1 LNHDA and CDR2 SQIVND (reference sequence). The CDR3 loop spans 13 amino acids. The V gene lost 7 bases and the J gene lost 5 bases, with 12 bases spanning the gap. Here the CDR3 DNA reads TGTGCCAGTACAGTAGCGGAGAACAATGAGCAGTTCTTC. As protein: CASTVAENNEQFF.

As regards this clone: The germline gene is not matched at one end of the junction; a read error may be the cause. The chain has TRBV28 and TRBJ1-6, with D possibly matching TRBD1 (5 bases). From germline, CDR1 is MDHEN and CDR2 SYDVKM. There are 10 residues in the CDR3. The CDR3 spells CASRSRDFVF. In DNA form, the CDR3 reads TGTGCCAGCAGGAGCCGGGACTTTGTCTTT. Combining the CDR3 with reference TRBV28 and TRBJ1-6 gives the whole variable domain DVKVTQSSRYLVKRTGEKVFLECVQDMDHENMFWYRQDPGLGLRLIYFSYDVKMKEKGDIPEGYSVSREKKERFSLILESASTNQTSMYLCASRSRDFVFGNGTRLTVT.

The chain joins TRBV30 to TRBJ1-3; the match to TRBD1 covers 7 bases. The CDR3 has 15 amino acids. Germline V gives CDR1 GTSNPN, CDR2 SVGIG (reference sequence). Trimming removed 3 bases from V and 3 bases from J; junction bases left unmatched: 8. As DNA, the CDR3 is TGTGCCTGGAGGGTTCCGGGACAGAGTGGAAACACCATATATTTT. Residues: CAWRVPGQSGNTIYF.

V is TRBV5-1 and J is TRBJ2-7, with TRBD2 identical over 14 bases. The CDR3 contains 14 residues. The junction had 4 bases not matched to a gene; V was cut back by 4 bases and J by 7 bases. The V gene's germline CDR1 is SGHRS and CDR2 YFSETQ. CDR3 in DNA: TGCGCCAGCAGCCCGGGGACTAGCGGGGGAGAGCAGTACTTC. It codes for CASSPGTSGGEQYF.

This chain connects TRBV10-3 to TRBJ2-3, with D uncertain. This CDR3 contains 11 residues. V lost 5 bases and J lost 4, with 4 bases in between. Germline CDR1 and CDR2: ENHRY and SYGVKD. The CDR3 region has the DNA TGTGCCATCAGTCGGGCAGATACGCAGTATTTT. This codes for CAISRADTQYF.

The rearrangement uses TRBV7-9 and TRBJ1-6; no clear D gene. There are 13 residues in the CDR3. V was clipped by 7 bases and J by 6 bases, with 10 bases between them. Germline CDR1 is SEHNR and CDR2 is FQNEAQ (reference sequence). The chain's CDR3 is CASNRGINSPLHF. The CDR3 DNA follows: TGTGCCAGCAATCGAGGGATTAATTCACCCCTCCACTTT.

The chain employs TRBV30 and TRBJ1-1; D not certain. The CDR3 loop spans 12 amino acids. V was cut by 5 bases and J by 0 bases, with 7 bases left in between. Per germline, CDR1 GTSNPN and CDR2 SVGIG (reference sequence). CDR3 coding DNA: TGTGCCTGGGCCCAGATGAACACTGAAGCTTTCTTT. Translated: CAWAQMNTEAFF. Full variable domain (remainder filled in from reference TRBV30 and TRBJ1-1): SQTIHQWPATLVQPVGSPLSLECTVEGTSNPNLYWYRQAAGRGLQLLFYSVGIGQISSEVPQNLSASRPQDRQFILSSKKLLLSDSGFYLCAWAQMNTEAFFGQGTRLTVV.

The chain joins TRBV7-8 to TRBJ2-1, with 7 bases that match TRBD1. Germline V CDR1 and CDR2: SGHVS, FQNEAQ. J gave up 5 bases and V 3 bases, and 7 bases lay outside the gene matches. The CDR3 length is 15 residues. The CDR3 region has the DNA TGTGCCAGCAGCTTTCTGGACAGGCTCCACAATGAGCAGTTCTTC. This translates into CASSFLDRLHNEQFF.